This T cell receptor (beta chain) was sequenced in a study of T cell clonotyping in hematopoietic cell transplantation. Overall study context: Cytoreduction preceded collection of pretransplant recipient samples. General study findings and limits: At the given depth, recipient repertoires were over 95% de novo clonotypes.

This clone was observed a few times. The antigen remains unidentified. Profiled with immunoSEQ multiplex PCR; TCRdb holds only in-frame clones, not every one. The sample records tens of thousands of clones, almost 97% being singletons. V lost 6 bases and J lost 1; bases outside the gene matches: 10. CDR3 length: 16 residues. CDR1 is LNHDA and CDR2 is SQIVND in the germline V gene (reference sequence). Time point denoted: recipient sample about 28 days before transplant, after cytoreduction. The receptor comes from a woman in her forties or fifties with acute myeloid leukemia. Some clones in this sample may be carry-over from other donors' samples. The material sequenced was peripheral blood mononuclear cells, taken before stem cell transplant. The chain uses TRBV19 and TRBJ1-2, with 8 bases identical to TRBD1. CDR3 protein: CASRRGTGAINYGYTF. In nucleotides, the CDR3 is TGTGCCAGTAGGAGGGGGACAGGAGCAATTAACTATGGCTACACCTTC.